This T cell receptor (beta chain) is drawn from a study of T cell changes during pregnancy in multiple sclerosis. The CDR3 runs 13 residues. CDR1 LNHDA and CDR2 SQIVND come from the germline V gene (reference sequence). J gave up 1 base and V 8 bases, and 1 base lay outside the gene matches. Sequencing used immunoSEQ multiplex PCR; TCRdb keeps in-frame clones, though not all of them. This table holds tens of thousands of clones, 85% to 95% found once. The clonotype comes from a female donor with multiple sclerosis, enrolled in a pregnancy study. The sample consisted of peripheral blood, taken in the second trimester of pregnancy. V gene TRBV19 combines with J gene TRBJ2-3; the match to TRBD2 covers 9 bases. The DNA of the CDR3 is TGTGCCAGTTTAGCGGGGGGCACAGATACGCAGTATTTT. This sequence encodes CASLAGGTDTQYF.